The entry that follows covers one T cell receptor beta chain sequence. Its specificity is unknown. This sample is part of a study of OX40 agonist ivuxolimab in advanced cancers. About the research overall: Patients receiving dose escalation had hepatocellular carcinoma, melanoma, renal cell or head and neck cancer.

Generated by immunoSEQ multiplex PCR, the TCRdb table keeps only in-frame clones and is missing some. Seen here are about 75,000 clones, around 83% observed once, and the top ten hold under 20%. Germline assignment: CDR1 MNHEY and CDR2 SMNVEV (reference sequence). The CDR3 loop spans 15 amino acids. V dropped 7 bases and J dropped 5; count of bases not matched to a gene: 8. Findings and limits, study-wide: The study found among the lowest clonal expansion in partial responders at 0.1-3.0 mg/kg. CD4+ T cells averaged fewer expanded clones than CD8+ T cells.

Sequencing was performed on CD4+ or CD8+ T cells sorted from blood, taken in a trial of the OX40 agonist ivuxolimab. The J gene is TRBJ2-3, the V gene TRBV27, with 11 bases identical to TRBD2. This clonotype was obtained from an adult with an advanced solid tumor such as melanoma, head and neck, liver or kidney cancer. Here the CDR3 reads CASTSLAGGVDTQYF. The CDR3 nucleotides read TGTGCCAGCACCTCGTTAGCGGGAGGGGTAGATACGCAGTATTTT.